This T cell receptor (beta chain) derives from a study of technical replicates of blood from four donors. Method: immunoSEQ multiplex PCR; TCRdb's copy keeps in-frame clones and lacks some. Here the sample spans 55,000 to 75,000 clones, roughly 91% being singletons. V lost 2 bases and J lost 5, with 12 bases in between. This CDR3 contains 15 residues. Germline-derived CDR1 and CDR2 are MNHNS and SASEGT. Sequencing was carried out using PBMCs. The chain employs TRBV6-1 and TRBJ2-2; maybe TRBD2 (5 bases). This clonotype was obtained from a human donor in good health. Some clones in this sample may be carry-over from other donors' samples. The CDR3 DNA follows: TGTGCCAGCAGTGAATACGGCGAGGGAACCGGGGAGCTGTTTTTT. It translates to CASSEYGEGTGELFF.